A single sample is the source of the 16 T cell receptor beta chains below, sequenced in a study of T-cell memory formation after mild COVID-19. MiXCR, applied by TCRdb to the 5' RACE reads, yields one record per CDR3 protein. The table shows about 270,000 distinct CDR3 sequences, with approximately 18% occurring only once. Sequencing input: PBMCs or a T cell subset sorted from them (not recorded which). These receptors originate from a man between 18 and 29 years old who had mild COVID-19 (a few samples of this study predate the infection). Cell type and time point are not known.

There are a few counts of this clonotype. The CDR3 spells CSASKFGDTQYF. The CDR3 nucleotides read TGCAGTGCTAGCAAGTTCGGAGATACGCAGTATTTT. V usage is TRBV20-1 and J usage is TRBJ2-3; the D is unclear. V was clipped by 3 bases and J by 5 bases, with 9 bases between them. There are 12 residues in the CDR3. CDR1 is DFQATT and CDR2 is SNEGSKA in the germline V gene (reference sequence).

The genes are TRBV20-1 and TRBJ2-5; TRBD1 might be the D (6 bases). The CDR3 runs to 15 residues. Deletions cut 6 bases from V and 2 bases from J, with 19 bases between. Per the germline V gene, CDR1 is DFQATT and CDR2 is SNEGSKA (reference sequence). The CDR3 is CSAIWGLALQETQYF. In DNA, the CDR3 is TGCAGTGCGATCTGGGGGCTAGCTCTACAAGAGACCCAGTACTTC.

CDR3 DNA sequence: TGCAGCGTTTGCAGGACTAGCACAGGCTACGAGCAGTACTTC. Translating gives CSVCRTSTGYEQYF. This sequence joins TRBV29-1 and TRBJ2-7; 8 bases line up with TRBD2. After removal of 5 bases from V and 3 bases from J, the junction contained 9 bases not matched to a gene. The CDR3 spans 14 residues. Germline values: CDR1 SQVTM, CDR2 ANQGSEA.

There are a few counts of this clonotype. V and J are TRBV7-8 and TRBJ2-1; D perhaps matches TRBD1 (6 bases). Germline loops: CDR1 SGHVS, CDR2 FQNEAQ. Deletions cut 5 bases from V and 4 bases from J, with 12 bases between. The length of the CDR3 is 14 residues. For the CDR3, the DNA is TGTGCCAGCAGCGCCGCCAGGGGTTACAATGAGCAGTTCTTC. It specifies CASSAARGYNEQFF.

This clonotype was found a few times. The chain links TRBV6-6 to TRBJ1-4; tentative D call: TRBD1 (5 bases). Germline-derived CDR1 and CDR2 are MNHNY and SVGAGI (reference sequence). The CDR3 spans 15 residues. V gave up 6 bases and J gave up 8 bases, with 19 bases separating them. The CDR3 DNA sequence: TGTGCCAGCAGCCCCACCCCTGGACGGGGGGAAAAACTGTTTTTT. Amino acid sequence: CASSPTPGRGEKLFF.

V is TRBV3-1 and J is TRBJ2-1; 11 nucleotides match TRBD2. The CDR3 totals 15 residues. After removal of 4 bases from V and 8 bases from J, the junction contained 7 bases not matched to a gene. Germline V gene lookup returns CDR1 LGHDT and CDR2 YNNKEL (reference sequence). Here the CDR3 reads CASSLLSGGAYEQFF. DNA for the CDR3: TGTGCCAGCAGCCTGCTTAGCGGGGGGGCATATGAGCAGTTCTTC.

The J gene is TRBJ2-7, the V gene TRBV6-2 or TRBV6-3, with 8 bases fitting TRBD1. This CDR3 spans 15 amino acids. The germline V gene encodes CDR1 MNHEY and CDR2 SVGEGT. The V segment lost 6 bases and the J segment 0 bases; nucleotides outside the gene matches: 7. CDR3: CASRFGQGSSYEQYF. The CDR3 DNA sequence: TGTGCCAGCAGATTCGGACAGGGCAGCTCCTACGAGCAGTACTTC.

This clonotype was found a few times. The chain combines TRBV2 with TRBJ2-7; tentatively, D is TRBD2 (5 bases). Trimming cost V 4 bases and J 6 bases, with 13 bases left between them. The CDR3 consists of 13 residues. CDR1 is SNHLY, CDR2 FYNNEI, per germline. Here the CDR3 DNA reads TGTGCCAGCAGTGGAGACGGGAATGGCGAGCAGTACGTC. Translated: CASSGDGNGEQYV.

The J gene is TRBJ2-7, the V gene TRBV5-1, with TRBD1 identical over 8 bases. Germline V CDR1 and CDR2: SGHRS, YFSETQ. V lost 0 bases and J lost 4; bases outside the gene matches: 3. This CDR3 comprises 14 residues. The chain's CDR3 is CASSLAQGAYEQYF. The CDR3 nucleotides are TGCGCCAGCAGCTTGGCGCAGGGGGCGTACGAGCAGTACTTC.

This clonotype was counted a few times. The chain joins TRBV14 to TRBJ2-7; TRBD2 might be the D (5 bases). The CDR3 loop spans 13 amino acids. CDR1 SGHDN and CDR2 FVKESK come from the germline V gene. V gave up 0 bases and J gave up 3 bases, with 6 bases separating them. CDR3: CASSQDAGYEQYF. DNA for the CDR3: TGTGCCAGCAGCCAAGATGCGGGCTACGAGCAGTACTTC.

The chain uses TRBV12-3 or TRBV12-4 and TRBJ2-3, with TRBD1 as a possible D gene (6 bases). Trimming stripped 5 bases from V and 4 bases from J, with 16 bases between. The CDR3 runs to 15 residues. This CDR3 is CASSQDRLGADTQYF. The CDR3 DNA follows: TGTGCCAGCAGTCAAGACAGGCTGGGCGCAGATACGCAGTATTTT.

This clonotype has more than one count but fewer than ten. CDR3 sequence reads: CSVETGSRIGYTF. The DNA of the CDR3 is TGCAGCGTCGAGACCGGGTCCCGTATTGGCTACACCTTC. The rearrangement uses TRBV29-1 and TRBJ1-2; D remains ambiguous. Germline assignment: CDR1 SQVTM and CDR2 ANQGSEA. CDR3 length equals 13 residues. Trimming removed 6 bases at V and 7 bases at J, with 18 bases between. Full variable domain (remainder filled in from reference TRBV29-1 and TRBJ1-2): SAVISQKPSRDICQRGTSLTIQCQVDSQVTMMFWYRQQPGQSLTLIATANQGSEATYESGFVIDKFPISRPNLTFSTLTVSNMSPEDSSIYLCSVETGSRIGYTFGSGTRLTVV.

This clonotype appeared a few times. The chain carries TRBV4-1 and TRBJ1-6; TRBD1 agrees at 11 bases. The ends lost 4 bases at V and 0 bases at J; junction bases unmatched: 2. The germline CDR1 and CDR2 sequences are MGHRA and YSYEKL. The CDR3 extends over 17 amino acids. CDR3 nucleotides: TGCGCCAGCAGCCGAGGGACAGGGGGCTCCTATAATTCACCCCTCCACTTT. Its protein is CASSRGTGGSYNSPLHF.

This rearrangement joins TRBV4-1 to TRBJ1-3, with 9 bases fitting TRBD1. In germline, CDR1 is MGHRA, CDR2 YSYEKL. The CDR3 runs 17 residues. V was pared by 4 bases and J by 0 bases, with 7 bases of the junction left unmatched. The CDR3 DNA follows: TGCGCCAGCAGCCCCAAGGGGACAGGGTCCTCTGGAAACACCATATATTTT. This codes for CASSPKGTGSSGNTIYF.

The chain joins TRBV7-2 to TRBJ1-2, with TRBD1 as a possible D gene (6 bases). The CDR3 is 15 amino acids. Germline assignment: CDR1 SGHTA and CDR2 FQGNSA. Trimming took 0 bases from V and 0 from J, leaving 8 bases between them. The CDR3 loop is CASSLATGSNYGYTF. CDR3 in DNA: TGTGCCAGCAGCTTAGCGACAGGTTCTAACTATGGCTACACCTTC. The full variable domain, with the rest looked up from reference TRBV7-2 and TRBJ1-2, is GAGVSQSPSNKVTEKGKDVELRCDPISGHTALYWYRQSLGQGLEFLIYFQGNSAPDKSGLPSDRFSAERTGGSVSTLTIQRTQQEDSAVYLCASSLATGSNYGYTFGSGTRLTVV.

The CDR3 sequence: CASSPNGGRDEQFF. The CDR3 DNA reads as TGCGCCAGCAGCCCTAACGGGGGCAGGGATGAGCAGTTCTTC. V usage is TRBV4-3 and J usage is TRBJ2-1; either TRBD1 or TRBD2 may supply D (6 bases each). The germline CDR1 and CDR2 sequences are LGHNA and YSLEER. The CDR3 consists of 14 residues. V gave up 4 bases and J gave up 8 bases, with 15 bases separating them.